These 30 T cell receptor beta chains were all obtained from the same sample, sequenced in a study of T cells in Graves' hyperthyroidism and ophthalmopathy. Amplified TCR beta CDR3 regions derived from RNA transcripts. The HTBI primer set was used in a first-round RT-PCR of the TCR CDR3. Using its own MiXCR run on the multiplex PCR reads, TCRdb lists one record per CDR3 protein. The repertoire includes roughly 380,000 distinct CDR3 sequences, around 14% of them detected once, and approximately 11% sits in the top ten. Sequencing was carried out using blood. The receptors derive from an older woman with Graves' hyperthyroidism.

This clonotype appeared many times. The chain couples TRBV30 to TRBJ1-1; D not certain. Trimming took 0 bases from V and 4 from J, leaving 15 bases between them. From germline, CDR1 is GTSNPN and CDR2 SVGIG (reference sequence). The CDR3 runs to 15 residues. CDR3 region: CAWSVRDTRRTEAFF. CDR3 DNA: TGTGCCTGGAGTGTACGGGATACCAGACGCACTGAAGCTTTCTTT.

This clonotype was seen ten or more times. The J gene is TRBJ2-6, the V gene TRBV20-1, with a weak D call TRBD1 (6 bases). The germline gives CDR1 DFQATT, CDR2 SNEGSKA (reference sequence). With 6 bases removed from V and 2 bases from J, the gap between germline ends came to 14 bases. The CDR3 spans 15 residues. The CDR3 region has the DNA TGCAGTGCGACCCCAGGGGCGGCTGGGGCCAACGTCCTGACTTTC. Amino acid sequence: CSATPGAAGANVLTF.

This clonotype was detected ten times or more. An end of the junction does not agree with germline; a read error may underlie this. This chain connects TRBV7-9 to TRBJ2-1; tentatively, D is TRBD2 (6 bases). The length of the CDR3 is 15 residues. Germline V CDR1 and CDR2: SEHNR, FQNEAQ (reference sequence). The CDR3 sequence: CASSPPGPGLNKQFF. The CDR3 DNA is TGTGCCAGCAGCCCCCCGGGTCCGGGACTCAATAAGCAGTTCTTC.

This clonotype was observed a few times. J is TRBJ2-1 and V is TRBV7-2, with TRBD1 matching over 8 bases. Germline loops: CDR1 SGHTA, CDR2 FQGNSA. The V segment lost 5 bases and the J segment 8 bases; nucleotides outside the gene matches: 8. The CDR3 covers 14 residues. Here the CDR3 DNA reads TGTGCCAGCAGCATCGCCCGGGACAGGTATGAGCAGTTCTTC. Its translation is CASSIARDRYEQFF. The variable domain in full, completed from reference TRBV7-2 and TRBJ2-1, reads GAGVSQSPSNKVTEKGKDVELRCDPISGHTALYWYRQSLGQGLEFLIYFQGNSAPDKSGLPSDRFSAERTGGSVSTLTIQRTQQEDSAVYLCASSIARDRYEQFFGPGTRLTVL.

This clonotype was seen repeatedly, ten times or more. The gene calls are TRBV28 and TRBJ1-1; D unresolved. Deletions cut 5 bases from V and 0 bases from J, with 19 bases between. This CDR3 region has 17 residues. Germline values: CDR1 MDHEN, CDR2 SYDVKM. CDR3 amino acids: CASSDYALRMVNTEAFF. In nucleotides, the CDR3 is TGTGCCAGCAGTGACTACGCACTCCGAATGGTGAACACTGAAGCTTTCTTT.

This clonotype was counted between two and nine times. The CDR3 sequence is CASSRFMNTGELFF. Written as DNA, the CDR3 is TGTGCCAGCAGCCGCTTTATGAACACCGGGGAGCTGTTTTTT. The rearrangement uses TRBV5-5 and TRBJ2-2; D is unclear. Germline values: CDR1 SGHKS, CDR2 YYEKEE (reference sequence). This CDR3 is built from 14 residues. V gave up 4 bases and J gave up 1 base, with 8 bases separating them.

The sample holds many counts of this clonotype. The CDR3 loop reads CAWSRGTSGYEQYF. CDR3 bases: TGTGCCTGGAGCCGCGGGACTAGTGGATACGAGCAGTACTTC. The chain couples TRBV30 to TRBJ2-7; 8 positions match TRBD2. J lost 4 bases, V lost 3 bases, and 8 bases had no gene match. The CDR3 runs to 14 residues. Germline V gene lookup returns CDR1 GTSNPN and CDR2 SVGIG (reference sequence).

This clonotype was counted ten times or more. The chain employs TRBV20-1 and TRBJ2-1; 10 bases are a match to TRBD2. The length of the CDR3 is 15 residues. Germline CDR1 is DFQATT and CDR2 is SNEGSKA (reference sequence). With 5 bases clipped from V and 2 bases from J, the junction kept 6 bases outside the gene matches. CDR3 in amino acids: CSAQPLAGAYNEQFF. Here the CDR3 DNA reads TGCAGTGCTCAACCGCTAGCGGGAGCCTACAATGAGCAGTTCTTC.

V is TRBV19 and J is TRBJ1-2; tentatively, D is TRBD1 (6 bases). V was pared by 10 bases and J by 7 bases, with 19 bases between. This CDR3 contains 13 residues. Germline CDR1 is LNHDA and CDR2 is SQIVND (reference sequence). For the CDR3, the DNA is TGTGCCACTACCGGGACGGGAGGGGGTGGCTACACCTTC. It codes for CATTGTGGGGYTF.

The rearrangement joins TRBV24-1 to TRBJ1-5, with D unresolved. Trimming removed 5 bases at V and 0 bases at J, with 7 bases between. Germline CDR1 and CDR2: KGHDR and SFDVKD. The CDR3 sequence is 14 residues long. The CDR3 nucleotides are TGTGCCACCAGTGGGCCATATAGCAATCAGCCCCAGCATTTT. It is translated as CATSGPYSNQPQHF.

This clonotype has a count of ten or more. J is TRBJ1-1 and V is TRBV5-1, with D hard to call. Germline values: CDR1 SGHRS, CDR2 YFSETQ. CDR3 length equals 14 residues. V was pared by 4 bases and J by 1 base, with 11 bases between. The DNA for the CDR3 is TGCGCCAGCAGCACCGGGTTGGGGAACACTGAAGCTTTCTTT. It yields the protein CASSTGLGNTEAFF.

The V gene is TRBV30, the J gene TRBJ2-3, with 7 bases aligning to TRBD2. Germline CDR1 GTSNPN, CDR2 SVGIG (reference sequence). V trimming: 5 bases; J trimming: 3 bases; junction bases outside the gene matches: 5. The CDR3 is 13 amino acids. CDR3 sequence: CAWAREGTDTQYF. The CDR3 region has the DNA TGTGCCTGGGCTAGGGAGGGAACAGATACGCAGTATTTT.

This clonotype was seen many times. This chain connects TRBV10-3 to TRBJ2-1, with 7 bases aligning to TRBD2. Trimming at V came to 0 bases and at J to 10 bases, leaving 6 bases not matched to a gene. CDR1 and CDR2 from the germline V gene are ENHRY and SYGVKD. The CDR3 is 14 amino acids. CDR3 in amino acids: CAISESTSPGEQFF. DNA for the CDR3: TGTGCCATCAGTGAGTCGACTAGCCCAGGAGAGCAGTTCTTC.

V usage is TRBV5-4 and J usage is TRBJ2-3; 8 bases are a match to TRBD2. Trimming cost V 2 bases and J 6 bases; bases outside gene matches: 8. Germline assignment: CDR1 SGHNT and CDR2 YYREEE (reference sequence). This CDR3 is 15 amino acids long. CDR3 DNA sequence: TGTGCCAGCAGCTTAAAAGCGGGAGCGGGGGATACGCAGTATTTT. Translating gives CASSLKAGAGDTQYF.

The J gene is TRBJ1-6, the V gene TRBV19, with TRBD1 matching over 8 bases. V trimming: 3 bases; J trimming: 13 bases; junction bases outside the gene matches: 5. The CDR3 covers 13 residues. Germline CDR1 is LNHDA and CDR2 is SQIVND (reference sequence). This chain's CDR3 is CASSMQGALPLHF. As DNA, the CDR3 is TGTGCCAGTAGTATGCAGGGGGCCCTTCCCCTCCACTTT.

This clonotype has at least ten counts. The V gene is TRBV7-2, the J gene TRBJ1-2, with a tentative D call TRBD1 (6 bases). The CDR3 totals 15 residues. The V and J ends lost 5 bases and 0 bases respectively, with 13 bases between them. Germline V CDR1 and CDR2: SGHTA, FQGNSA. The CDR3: CASSHQQGPNYGYTF. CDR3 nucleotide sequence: TGTGCCAGCAGCCACCAGCAGGGGCCTAACTATGGCTACACCTTC. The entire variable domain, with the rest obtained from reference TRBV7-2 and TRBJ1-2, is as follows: GAGVSQSPSNKVTEKGKDVELRCDPISGHTALYWYRQSLGQGLEFLIYFQGNSAPDKSGLPSDRFSAERTGGSVSTLTIQRTQQEDSAVYLCASSHQQGPNYGYTFGSGTRLTVV.

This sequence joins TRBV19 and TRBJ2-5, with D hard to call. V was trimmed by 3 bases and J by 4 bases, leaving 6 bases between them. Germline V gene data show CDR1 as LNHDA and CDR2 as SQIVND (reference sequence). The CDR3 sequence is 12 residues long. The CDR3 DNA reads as TGTGCCAGTAGTATTAATCGAGAGACCCAGTACTTC. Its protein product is CASSINRETQYF.

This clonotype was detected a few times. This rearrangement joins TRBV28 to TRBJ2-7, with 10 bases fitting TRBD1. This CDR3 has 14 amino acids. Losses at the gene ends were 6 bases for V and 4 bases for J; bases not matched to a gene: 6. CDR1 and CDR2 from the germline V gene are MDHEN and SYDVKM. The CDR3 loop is CASSNGQGVYEQYF. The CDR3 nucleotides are TGTGCCAGCAGCAATGGACAGGGGGTTTACGAGCAGTACTTC.

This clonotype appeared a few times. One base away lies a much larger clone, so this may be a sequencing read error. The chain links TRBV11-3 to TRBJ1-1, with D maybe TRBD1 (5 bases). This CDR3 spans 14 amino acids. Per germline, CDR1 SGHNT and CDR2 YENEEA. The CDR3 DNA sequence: TGTGCCAGCAGCCCCCGCTTGGGGGGAGGTGAAGCTTTGTTT. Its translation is CASSPRLGGGEALF.

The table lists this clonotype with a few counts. The CDR3 protein is CASSLAGTGDRGSYNEQFF. The CDR3 DNA follows: TGTGCCAGCAGCTTAGCCGGGACAGGGGACCGGGGCTCCTACAATGAGCAGTTCTTC. The chain is built from TRBV7-9 and TRBJ2-1; 10 bases are shared with TRBD1. In germline, CDR1 is SEHNR, CDR2 FQNEAQ (reference sequence). The CDR3 runs 19 residues. V lost 0 bases, J lost 0 bases, and 8 bases stayed unmatched.

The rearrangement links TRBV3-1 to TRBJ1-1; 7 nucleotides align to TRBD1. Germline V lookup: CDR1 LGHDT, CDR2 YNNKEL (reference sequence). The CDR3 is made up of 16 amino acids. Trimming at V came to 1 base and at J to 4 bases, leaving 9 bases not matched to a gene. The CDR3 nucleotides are TGTGCCAGCAGCCAAGTAATTATCGCAGGGGGCACTGAAGCTTTCTTT. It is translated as CASSQVIIAGGTEAFF.

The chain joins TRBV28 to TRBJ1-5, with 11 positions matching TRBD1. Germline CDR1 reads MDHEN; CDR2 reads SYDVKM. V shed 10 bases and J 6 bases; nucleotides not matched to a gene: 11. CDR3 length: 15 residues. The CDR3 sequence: CATLLGDRGVQPQHF. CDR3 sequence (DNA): TGTGCCACCCTCCTGGGGGACAGGGGGGTTCAGCCCCAGCATTTT.

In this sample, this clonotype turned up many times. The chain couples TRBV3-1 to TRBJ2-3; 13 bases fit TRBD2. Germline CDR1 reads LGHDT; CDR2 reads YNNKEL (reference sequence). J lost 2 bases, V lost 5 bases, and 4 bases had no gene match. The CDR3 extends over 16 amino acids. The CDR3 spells CASSGGLAGVTDTQYF. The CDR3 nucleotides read TGTGCCAGCAGCGGAGGACTAGCGGGGGTCACAGATACGCAGTATTTT.

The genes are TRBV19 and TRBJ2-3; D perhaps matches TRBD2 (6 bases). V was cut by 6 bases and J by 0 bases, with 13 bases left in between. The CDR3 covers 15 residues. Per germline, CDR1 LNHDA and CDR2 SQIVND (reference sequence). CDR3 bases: TGTGCCAGTAGACCCAGAGGGAGGAGCACAGATACGCAGTATTTT. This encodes CASRPRGRSTDTQYF.

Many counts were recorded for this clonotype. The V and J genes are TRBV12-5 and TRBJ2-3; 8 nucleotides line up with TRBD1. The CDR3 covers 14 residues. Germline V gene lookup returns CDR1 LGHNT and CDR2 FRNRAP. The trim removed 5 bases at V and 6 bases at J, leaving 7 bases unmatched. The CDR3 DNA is TGTGCTAGTGGTGGCAGGGGGCTCGGGGATACGCAGTATTTT. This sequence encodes CASGGRGLGDTQYF.

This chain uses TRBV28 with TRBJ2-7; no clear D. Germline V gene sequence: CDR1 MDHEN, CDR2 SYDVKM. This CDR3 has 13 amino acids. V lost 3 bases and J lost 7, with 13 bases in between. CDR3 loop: CASSFRHLWEQYF. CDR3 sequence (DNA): TGTGCCAGCAGTTTTAGACACCTCTGGGAGCAGTACTTC. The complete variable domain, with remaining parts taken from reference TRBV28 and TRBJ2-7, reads DVKVTQSSRYLVKRTGEKVFLECVQDMDHENMFWYRQDPGLGLRLIYFSYDVKMKEKGDIPEGYSVSREKKERFSLILESASTNQTSMYLCASSFRHLWEQYFGPGTRLTVT.

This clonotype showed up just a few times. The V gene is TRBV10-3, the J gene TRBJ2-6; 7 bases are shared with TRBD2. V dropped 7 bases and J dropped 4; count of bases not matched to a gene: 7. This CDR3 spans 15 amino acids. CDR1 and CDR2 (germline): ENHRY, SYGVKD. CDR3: CAIKPTRGGANVLTF. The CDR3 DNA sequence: TGTGCCATCAAACCCACGCGGGGGGGGGCCAACGTCCTGACTTTC.

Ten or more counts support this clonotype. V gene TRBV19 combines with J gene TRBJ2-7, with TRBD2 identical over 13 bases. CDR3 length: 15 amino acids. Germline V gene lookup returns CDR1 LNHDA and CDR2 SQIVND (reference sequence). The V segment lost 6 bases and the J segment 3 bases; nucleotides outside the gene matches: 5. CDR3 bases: TGTGCCAGTAGGGGCGGGACTAGCGGGAACTACGAGCAGTACTTC. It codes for CASRGGTSGNYEQYF. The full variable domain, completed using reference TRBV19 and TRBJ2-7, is DGGITQSPKYLFRKEGQNVTLSCEQNLNHDAMYWYRQDPGQGLRLIYYSQIVNDFQKGDIAEGYSVSREKKESFPLTVTSAQKNPTAFYLCASRGGTSGNYEQYFGPGTRLTVT.

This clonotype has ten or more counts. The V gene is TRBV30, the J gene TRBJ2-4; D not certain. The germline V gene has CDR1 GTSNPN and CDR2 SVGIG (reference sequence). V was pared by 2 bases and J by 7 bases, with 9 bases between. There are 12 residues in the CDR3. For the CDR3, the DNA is TGTGCCTGGAGTTTTCAGGAGAACATTCAGTACTTC. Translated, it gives CAWSFQENIQYF.

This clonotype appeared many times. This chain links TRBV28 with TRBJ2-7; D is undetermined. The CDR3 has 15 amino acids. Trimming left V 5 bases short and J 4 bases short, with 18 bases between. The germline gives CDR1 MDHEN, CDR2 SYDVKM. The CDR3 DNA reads TGTGCCAGCAGTCCCCGACGGGTGAATCGTTACGAGCAGTACTTC. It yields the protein CASSPRRVNRYEQYF.